Reported below is one T cell receptor beta chain. Its antigen is still unknown. No patient showed confetti depigmentation, a clinical sign of active disease. Clones were sequenced by immunoSEQ multiplex PCR, and TCRdb holds only the in-frame ones, with some missing. Of 70,000 or so clones listed, more than 85% are singletons. Trimming removed 0 bases from V and 0 bases from J, with 6 bases in between. The CDR3 runs 14 residues. Per germline, CDR1 SGHRS and CDR2 YFSETQ. The data stem from a study of resident and recirculating memory T cells in vitiligo. Study-wide points: Clonality differed among vitiligo lesions, with no unique dominant clone. TCR sequences were not conserved across biopsy sites or patients.

This chain joins TRBV5-1 and TRBJ2-5, with TRBD1 as a possible D gene (5 bases). The receptor was isolated from a male donor with vitiligo. Sequenced: blood. CDR3 region: CASSLGGHQETQYF. CDR3 coding DNA: TGCGCCAGCAGCTTGGGGGGCCACCAAGAGACCCAGTACTTC.